The 8 T cell receptor beta chains below were found in one sample sequenced in a study of blood T cell repertoires in COVID-19. Produced via immunoSEQ multiplex PCR; TCRdb's table is partial and in-frame only. In the table there are 30,000 to 40,000 clones, 70% to 90% of which are singletons. Sequenced: peripheral blood. These receptors came from a man aged 55 to 70 in a cohort sampled during active COVID-19.

The chain joins TRBV5-4 to TRBJ1-2; maybe TRBD1 (6 bases). The V and J ends lost 0 bases and 2 bases respectively, with 11 bases between them. The CDR3 has 15 residues. The V gene's germline CDR1 is SGHNT and CDR2 YYREEE (reference sequence). The DNA of the CDR3 is TGTGCCAGCAGCTTGGTAGGACAGAGAAACTATGGCTACACCTTC. Amino acid sequence: CASSLVGQRNYGYTF.

This clone was recorded a few times. The chain couples TRBV5-1 to TRBJ2-1; possible D gene TRBD1, 5 bases. The germline gives CDR1 SGHRS, CDR2 YFSETQ. Trimming took 1 base from V and 9 from J, leaving 17 bases between them. This CDR3 is built from 15 residues. The chain's CDR3 is CASSLQGGPFSEQFF. Here the CDR3 DNA reads TGCGCCAGCAGCTTGCAGGGTGGTCCATTTAGTGAGCAGTTCTTC.

The chain carries TRBV6-6 and TRBJ2-1; 11 bases are shared with TRBD2. The CDR3 runs to 15 residues. V lost 5 bases to trimming and J lost 4 bases; unmatched junction nucleotides: 4. In germline, CDR1 is MNHNY, CDR2 SVGAGI (reference sequence). CDR3 amino acids: CASSPGTSGYNEQFF. CDR3 DNA sequence: TGTGCCAGCAGTCCCGGGACTAGCGGATACAATGAGCAGTTCTTC.

The genes are TRBV2 and TRBJ1-2; D unclear. The CDR3 is made up of 12 amino acids. The germline V gene has CDR1 SNHLY and CDR2 FYNNEI. Trimming left V 5 bases short and J 8 bases short, with 12 bases between. The CDR3 DNA reads TGTGCCAGCAGTACCCACAAGTCAGGCTACACCTTC. It translates to CASSTHKSGYTF. The whole variable domain, remainder taken from reference TRBV2 and TRBJ1-2, is EPEVTQTPSHQVTQMGQEVILRCVPISNHLYFYWYRQILGQKVEFLVSFYNNEISEKSEIFDDQFSVERPDGSNFTLKIRSTKLEDSAMYFCASSTHKSGYTFGSGTRLTVV.

This chain uses TRBV18 with TRBJ1-2, with 10 bases that match TRBD1. V dropped 3 bases and J dropped 4; count of bases not matched to a gene: 14. CDR1 is KGHSH and CDR2 is LQKENI in the germline V gene. The CDR3 length is 18 residues. The CDR3 sequence is CASSPRPPGQGTGYGYTF. DNA for the CDR3: TGTGCCAGCTCACCCCGACCCCCGGGACAGGGGACTGGCTATGGCTACACCTTC.

The chain has TRBV6-5 and TRBJ2-7; 11 positions match TRBD2. The CDR3 loop spans 12 amino acids. Unmatched junction bases numbered 9, after V lost 11 bases and J lost 9 bases. CDR1 and CDR2 from the germline V gene are MNHEY and SVGAGI. The CDR3 bases are TGTGCCGGCCAGACTAGCGGGGCCGGGCAGTACTTC. Its translation is CAGQTSGAGQYF.

In the case of this clone: The DNA is omitted, as the CDR3 cannot be located on it reliably, and the CDR3 follows TCRdb's listing. The genes are TRBV27 and TRBJ2-1; the D call TRBD2 from the table was never checked on the DNA. Germline values: CDR1 MNHEY, CDR2 SMNVEV (reference sequence). The CDR3 adds up to 16 amino acids, both ends counted. The CDR3 sequence is CASSSSTSGAINEQFF.

This clone appeared once. The rearrangement uses TRBV9 and TRBJ2-3, with 7 bases matching TRBD2. This CDR3 has 18 amino acids. Per the germline V gene, CDR1 is SGDLS and CDR2 is YYNGEE. V was pared by 2 bases and J by 0 bases, with 12 bases of the junction left unmatched. The CDR3 DNA sequence: TGTGCCAGCAGCGTGGGGCTAGCGGTAACGACTAGCACAGATACGCAGTATTTT. This encodes CASSVGLAVTTSTDTQYF.